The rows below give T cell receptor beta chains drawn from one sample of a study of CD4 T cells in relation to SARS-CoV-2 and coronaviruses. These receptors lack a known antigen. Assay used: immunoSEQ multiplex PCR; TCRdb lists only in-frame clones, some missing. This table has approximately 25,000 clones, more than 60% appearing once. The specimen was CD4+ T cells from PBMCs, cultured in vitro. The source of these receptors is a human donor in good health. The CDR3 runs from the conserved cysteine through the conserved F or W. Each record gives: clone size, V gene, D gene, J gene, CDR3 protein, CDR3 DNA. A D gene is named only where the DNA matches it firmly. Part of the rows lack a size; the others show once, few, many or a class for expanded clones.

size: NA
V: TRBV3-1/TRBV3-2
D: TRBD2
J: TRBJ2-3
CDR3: CASSQQLAGGADTQYF
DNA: TGTGCCAGCAGCCAACAACTAGCGGGGGGCGCAGATACGCAGTATTTT

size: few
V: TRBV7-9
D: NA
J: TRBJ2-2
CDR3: CASGLVELFF
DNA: TGTGCCAGCGGCCTGGTGGAGCTGTTTTTT

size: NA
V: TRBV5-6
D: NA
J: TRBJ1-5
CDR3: CASSLRGSSNQPQHF
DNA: TGTGCCAGCAGCTTGCGAGGGTCCAGCAATCAGCCCCAGCATTTT

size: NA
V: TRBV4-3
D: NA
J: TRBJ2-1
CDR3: CASSQDLGNPAEQFF
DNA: TGCGCCAGCAGCCAAGATCTTGGCAACCCGGCTGAGCAGTTCTTC

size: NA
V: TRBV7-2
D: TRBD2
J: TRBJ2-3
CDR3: CASSLGAGLAGLTDTQYF
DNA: TGTGCCAGCAGCTTAGGGGCGGGACTAGCGGGCCTCACAGATACGCAGTATTTT

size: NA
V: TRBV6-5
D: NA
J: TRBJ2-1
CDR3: CANRKGGGGNEQFF
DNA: TGTGCCAATAGAAAGGGGGGAGGTGGCAATGAGCAGTTCTTC

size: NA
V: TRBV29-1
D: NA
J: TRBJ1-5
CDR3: CSVAVQVNQPQHF
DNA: TGCAGCGTTGCCGTACAGGTCAATCAGCCCCAGCATTTT

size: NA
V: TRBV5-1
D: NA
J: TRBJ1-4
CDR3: CASSYGQLNEKLFF
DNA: TGCGCCAGCAGCTACGGACAGCTTAATGAAAAACTGTTTTTT

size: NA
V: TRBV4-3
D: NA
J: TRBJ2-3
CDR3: CASSQEIRGGLTDTQYF
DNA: TGCGCCAGCAGCCAAGAAATCAGGGGGGGGCTTACAGATACGCAGTATTTT

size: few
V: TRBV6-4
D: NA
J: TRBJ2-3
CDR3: CASSPRRTVFTDTQYF
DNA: TGTGCCAGCAGCCCACGTCGGACAGTATTCACAGATACGCAGTATTTT

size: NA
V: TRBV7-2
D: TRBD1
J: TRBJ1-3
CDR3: CASSSTGASGNTIYF
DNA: TGTGCCAGCAGCTCGACAGGGGCTTCTGGAAACACCATATATTTT

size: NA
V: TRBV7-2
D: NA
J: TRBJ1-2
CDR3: CASTLNAAGSPLGYGYTF
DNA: TGTGCCAGCACCCTCAACGCGGCAGGGAGCCCCCTGGGCTATGGCTACACCTTC

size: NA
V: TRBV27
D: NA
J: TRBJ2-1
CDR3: CASSLPPGQEFF
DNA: TGTGCCAGCAGTTTACCTCCGGGCCAGGAGTTCTTC

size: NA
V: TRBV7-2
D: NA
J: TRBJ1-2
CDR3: CASRISTLGENYGYTF
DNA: TGTGCCAGCAGAATTTCTACCTTGGGGGAGAACTATGGCTACACCTTC

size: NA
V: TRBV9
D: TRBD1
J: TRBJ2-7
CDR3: CASSVGAGGGNEQYF
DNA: TGTGCCAGCAGCGTAGGGGCAGGGGGTGGCAACGAGCAGTACTTC

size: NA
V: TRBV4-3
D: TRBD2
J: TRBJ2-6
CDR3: CASSQDWPSGGDYSGANVLTF
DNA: TGCGCCAGCAGCCAAGATTGGCCTAGCGGGGGCGATTACTCTGGGGCCAACGTCCTGACTTTC

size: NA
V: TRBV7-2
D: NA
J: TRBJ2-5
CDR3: CASSRYQETQYF
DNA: TGTGCCAGCAGCCGGTACCAAGAGACCCAGTACTTC

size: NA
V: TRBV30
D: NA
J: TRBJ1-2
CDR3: CAWSVLGGGYTF
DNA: TGTGCCTGGAGTGTACTAGGGGGTGGCTACACCTTC

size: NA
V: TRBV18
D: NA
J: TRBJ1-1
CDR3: CASSPGLRMNTEAFF
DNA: TGTGCCAGCTCACCGGGACTGCGGATGAACACTGAAGCTTTCTTT

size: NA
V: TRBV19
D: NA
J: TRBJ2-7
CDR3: CASSSGAQSEQYF
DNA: TGTGCCAGTAGTTCGGGGGCTCAGAGCGAGCAGTACTTC

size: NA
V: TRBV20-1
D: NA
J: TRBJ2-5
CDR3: CSASKGGQETQYF
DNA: TGCAGTGCTAGTAAGGGGGGACAAGAGACCCAGTACTTC

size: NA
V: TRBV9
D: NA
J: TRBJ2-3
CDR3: CASSVSDPGIGTQYF
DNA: TGTGCCAGCAGCGTGTCCGACCCCGGGATTGGCACGCAGTATTTT

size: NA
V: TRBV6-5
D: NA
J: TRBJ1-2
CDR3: CASRSPGPYGYTF
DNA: TGTGCCAGCAGGTCACCGGGGCCCTATGGCTACACCTTC

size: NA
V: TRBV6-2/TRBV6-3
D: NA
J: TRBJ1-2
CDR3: CASSTGRGYGYTF
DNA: TGTGCCAGCAGTACGGGACGGGGCTATGGCTACACCTTC

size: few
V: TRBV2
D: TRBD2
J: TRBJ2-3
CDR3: CASNELAGLADTQYF
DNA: TGTGCCAGCAACGAACTAGCGGGGTTGGCAGATACGCAGTATTTT

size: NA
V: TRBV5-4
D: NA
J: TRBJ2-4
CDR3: CASSLDRVAAKNIQYF
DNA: TGTGCCAGCAGCTTGGACAGGGTTGCGGCCAAAAACATTCAGTACTTC

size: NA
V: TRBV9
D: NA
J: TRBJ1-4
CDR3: CASSAGDADEKLFF
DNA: TGTGCCAGCAGCGCCGGGGACGCGGATGAAAAACTGTTTTTT

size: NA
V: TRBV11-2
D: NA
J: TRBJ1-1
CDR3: CASSQAGRDTEAFF
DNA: TGTGCCAGCAGTCAGGCTGGACGGGACACTGAAGCTTTCTTT

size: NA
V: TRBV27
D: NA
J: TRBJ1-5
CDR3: CASSPTIGYSNQPQHF
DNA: TGTGCCAGCAGTCCGACGATCGGATATAGCAATCAGCCCCAGCATTTT

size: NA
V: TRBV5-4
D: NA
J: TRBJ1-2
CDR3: CASSSSNYGGYGYTF
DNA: TGTGCCAGCAGTTCGTCCAATTACGGGGGTTATGGCTACACCTTC

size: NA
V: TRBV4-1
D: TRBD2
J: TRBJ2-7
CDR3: CASSQGGLAGGRLHEQYF
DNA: TGCGCCAGCAGCCAAGGGGGACTAGCGGGGGGACGACTCCACGAGCAGTACTTC

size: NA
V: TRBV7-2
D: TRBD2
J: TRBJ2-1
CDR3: CASSLVLAGGLDEQFF
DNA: TGTGCCAGCAGCTTAGTTCTAGCGGGAGGGCTAGATGAGCAGTTCTTC

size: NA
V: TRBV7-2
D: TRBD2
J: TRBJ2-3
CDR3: CASSLTSGEADTQYF
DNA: TGTGCCAGCAGCCTGACTAGCGGGGAAGCAGATACGCAGTATTTT

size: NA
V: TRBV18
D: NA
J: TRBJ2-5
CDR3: CASSPSTTPEGTQYF
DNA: TGTGCCAGCTCACCTTCGACTACGCCCGAGGGGACCCAGTACTTC

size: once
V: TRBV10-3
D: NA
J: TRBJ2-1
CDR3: CAISTNNEQFF
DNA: TGTGCCATCAGTACTAACAATGAGCAGTTCTTC

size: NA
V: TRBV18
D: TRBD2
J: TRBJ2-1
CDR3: CASSSAPSGGSYNEQFF
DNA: TGTGCCAGCTCATCGGCTCCTAGCGGGGGGTCCTACAATGAGCAGTTCTTC

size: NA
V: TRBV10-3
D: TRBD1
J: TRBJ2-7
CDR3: CAISELGQGAHEQYF
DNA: TGTGCCATCAGCGAGCTGGGACAGGGGGCCCACGAGCAGTACTTC

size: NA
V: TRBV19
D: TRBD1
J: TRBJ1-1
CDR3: CASSRRQGFMNTEAFF
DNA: TGTGCCAGTAGTCGAAGACAGGGATTCATGAACACTGAAGCTTTCTTT

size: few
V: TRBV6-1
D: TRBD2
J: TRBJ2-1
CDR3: CASSEAGTSGSAYNEQFF
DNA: TGTGCCAGCAGTGAAGCGGGGACTAGCGGGAGCGCCTACAATGAGCAGTTCTTC

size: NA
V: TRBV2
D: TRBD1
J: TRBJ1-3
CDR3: CASREHRGGTGNTIYF
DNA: TGTGCCAGCAGAGAGCACAGGGGGGGAACTGGAAACACCATATATTTT

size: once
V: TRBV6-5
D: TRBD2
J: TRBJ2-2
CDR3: CASSLREAGTGELFF
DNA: TGTGCCAGCAGCCTACGGGAGGCCGGCACCGGGGAGCTGTTTTTT

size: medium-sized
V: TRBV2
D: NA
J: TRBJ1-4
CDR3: CASSAQGEYEKLFF
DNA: TGTGCCAGCAGTGCGCAGGGAGAATATGAAAAACTGTTTTTT

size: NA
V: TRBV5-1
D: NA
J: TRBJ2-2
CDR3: CASSLEGGHRAGNTGELFF
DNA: TGCGCCAGCAGCTTGGAGGGGGGACATCGGGCAGGGAACACCGGGGAGCTGTTTTTT

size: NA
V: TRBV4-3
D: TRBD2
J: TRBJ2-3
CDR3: CASSPQRDLTDTQYF
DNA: TGCGCCAGCAGCCCCCAGCGGGACTTAACAGATACGCAGTATTTT

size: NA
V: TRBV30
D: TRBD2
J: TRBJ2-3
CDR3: CAWSTSGMNPDTQYF
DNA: TGTGCCTGGAGCACAAGCGGGATGAACCCAGATACACAGTATTTT

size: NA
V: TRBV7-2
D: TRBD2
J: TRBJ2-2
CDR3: CASSTRGLAGRNTGELFF
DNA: TGTGCCAGCAGCACACGTGGACTAGCGGGGAGGAACACCGGGGAGCTGTTTTTT

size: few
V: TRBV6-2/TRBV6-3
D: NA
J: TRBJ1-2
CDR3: CASSYPGRNNYGYTF
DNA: TGTGCCAGCAGTTACCCGGGACGTAACAACTATGGCTACACCTTC

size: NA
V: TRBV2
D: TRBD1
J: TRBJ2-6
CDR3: CASTLGKGGRGANVLTF
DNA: TGTGCCAGCACCTTGGGGAAAGGGGGCCGTGGGGCCAACGTCCTGACTTTC

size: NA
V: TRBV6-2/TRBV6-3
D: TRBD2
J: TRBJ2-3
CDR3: CASSPGLAGGRDTQYF
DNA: TGTGCCAGCAGCCCGGGACTAGCGGGGGGAAGAGATACGCAGTATTTT

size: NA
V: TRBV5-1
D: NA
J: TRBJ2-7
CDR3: CASSEQGSYEQYF
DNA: TGCGCCAGCAGCGAACAGGGTTCCTACGAGCAGTACTTC

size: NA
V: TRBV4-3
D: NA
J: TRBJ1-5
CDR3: CASSPRTGGRQPQHF
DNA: TGCGCCAGCAGCCCCAGAACAGGAGGGAGGCAGCCCCAGCATTTT

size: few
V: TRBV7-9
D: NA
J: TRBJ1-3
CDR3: CASSPQMGSGNTIYF
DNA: TGTGCCAGCAGCCCCCAGATGGGATCTGGAAACACCATATATTTT

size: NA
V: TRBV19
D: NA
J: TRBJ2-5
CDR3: CASSWGTRYQETQYF
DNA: TGTGCCAGTAGTTGGGGCACTCGGTACCAAGAGACCCAGTACTTC

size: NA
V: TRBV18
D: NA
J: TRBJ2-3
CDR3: CASSLWTALSDTQYF
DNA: TGTGCCAGCTCACTTTGGACCGCGCTTTCAGATACGCAGTATTTT

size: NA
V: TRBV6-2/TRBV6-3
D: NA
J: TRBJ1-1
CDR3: CASSSGDRSNTEAFF
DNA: TGTGCCAGCAGTTCCGGCGACAGGTCGAACACTGAAGCTTTCTTT

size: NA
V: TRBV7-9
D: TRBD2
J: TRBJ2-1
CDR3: CASSLGVGTSGGAGNEQFF
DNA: TGTGCCAGCAGCTTGGGCGTAGGGACTAGCGGGGGGGCGGGCAATGAGCAGTTCTTC

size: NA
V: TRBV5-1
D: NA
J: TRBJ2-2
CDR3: CASSSGLGVHTGELFF
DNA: TGCGCCAGCAGCTCGGGCCTAGGAGTTCACACCGGGGAGCTGTTTTTT